This T cell receptor beta chain was observed in a study of OX40 agonist ivuxolimab in advanced cancers. Study information: The study treated patients with ivuxolimab, an agonistic anti-OX40 (CD134) antibody.

Only in-frame clones appear in the TCRdb table, and some are missing; sequencing was by immunoSEQ multiplex PCR. The table includes 40,000 to 45,000 clones, 86% detected once. This clone is deemed medium-sized. Source: CD4+ or CD8+ T cells sorted from blood, taken in a trial of the OX40 agonist ivuxolimab. The receptor comes from an adult with an advanced solid tumor such as melanoma, head and neck, liver or kidney cancer.

CDR3: CASSQDASLNTEAFF. CDR3 bases: TGCGCCAGCAGCCAAGATGCCAGTTTGAACACTGAAGCTTTCTTT. The gene calls are TRBV4-3 and TRBJ1-1; D ambiguous. Trimming cost V 0 bases and J 0 bases, with 8 bases left between them. The CDR3 spans 15 residues. Germline CDR1 is LGHNA and CDR2 is YSLEER.